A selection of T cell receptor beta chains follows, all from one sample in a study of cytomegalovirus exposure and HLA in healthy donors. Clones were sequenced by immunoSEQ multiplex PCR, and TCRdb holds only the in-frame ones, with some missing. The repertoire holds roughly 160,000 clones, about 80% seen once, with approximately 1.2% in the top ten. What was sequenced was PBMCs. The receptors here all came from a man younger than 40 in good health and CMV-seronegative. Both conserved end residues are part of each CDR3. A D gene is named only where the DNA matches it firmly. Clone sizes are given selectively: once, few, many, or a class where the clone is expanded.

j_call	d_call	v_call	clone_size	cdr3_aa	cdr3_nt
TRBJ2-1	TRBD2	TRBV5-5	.	CASSSWTSGRYNEQFF	TGTGCCAGCAGCTCCTGGACTAGCGGACGGTACAATGAGCAGTTCTTC
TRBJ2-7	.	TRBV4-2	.	CASSQGGGSYEQYF	TGTGCCAGCAGCCAAGGTGGCGGATCCTACGAGCAGTACTTC
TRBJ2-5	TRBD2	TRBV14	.	CASSQETGTRVQETQYF	TGTGCCAGCAGCCAAGAGACCGGGACTAGAGTCCAAGAGACCCAGTACTTC
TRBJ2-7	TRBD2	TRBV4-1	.	CASSQRTSGATEVPYEQYF	TGCGCCAGCAGCCAAAGGACTAGCGGGGCCACCGAGGTCCCCTACGAGCAGTACTTC
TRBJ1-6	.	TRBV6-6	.	CASSYSFSDSPLHF	TGTGCCAGCAGTTACTCTTTTTCGGATTCACCCCTCCACTTT
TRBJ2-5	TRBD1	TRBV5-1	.	CASSLWLGTALETQYF	TGCGCCAGCAGCTTGTGGTTAGGGACAGCCCTTGAGACCCAGTACTTC
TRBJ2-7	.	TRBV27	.	CASSFTGDTYEQYF	TGTGCCAGCAGTTTTACCGGGGACACCTACGAGCAGTACTTC
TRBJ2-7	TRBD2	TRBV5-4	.	CASSLEASGSAEQYF	TGTGCCAGCAGCTTGGAGGCTAGCGGGAGCGCCGAGCAGTACTTC
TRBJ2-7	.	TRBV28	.	CASSSRTESYEQYF	TGTGCCAGCAGTTCTAGGACTGAGTCCTACGAGCAGTACTTC
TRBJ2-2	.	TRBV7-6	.	CASSGRAGELFF	TGTGCCAGCAGCGGCCGGGCCGGGGAGCTGTTTTTT
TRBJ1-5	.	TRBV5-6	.	CASSYRVGNQPQHF	TGTGCCAGCAGCTACAGGGTGGGCAATCAGCCCCAGCATTTT
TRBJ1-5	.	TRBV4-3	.	CASSQDGGKPQHF	TGCGCCAGCAGCCAAGATGGGGGCAAGCCCCAGCATTTT
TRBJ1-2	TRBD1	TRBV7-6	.	CASSFETGANYGYTF	TGTGCCAGCAGCTTTGAGACAGGGGCAAACTATGGCTACACCTTC
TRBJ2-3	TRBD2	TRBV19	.	CASKGGLAVPSTDTQYF	TGTGCCAGTAAGGGGGGACTAGCAGTCCCCAGCACAGATACGCAGTATTTT
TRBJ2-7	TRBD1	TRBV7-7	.	CASSVSGTGSYEQYF	TGTGCTAGCAGCGTGTCCGGGACAGGGTCCTACGAGCAGTACTTC
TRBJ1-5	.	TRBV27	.	CASSFGSGSNQPQHF	TGTGCCAGCAGTTTCGGCTCGGGTAGCAATCAGCCCCAGCATTTT
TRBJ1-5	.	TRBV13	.	CASSLGLLSANQPQHF	TGTGCCAGCAGCTTAGGCCTTCTCAGCGCTAATCAGCCCCAGCATTTT
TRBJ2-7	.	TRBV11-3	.	CASSFNGDQTYEQYF	TGTGCCAGCAGCTTCAACGGAGACCAAACCTACGAGCAGTACTTC
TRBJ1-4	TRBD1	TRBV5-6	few	CASSPQGAGEKLFF	TGTGCCAGCAGCCCACAGGGGGCGGGCGAAAAACTGTTTTTT
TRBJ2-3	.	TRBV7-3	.	CASSISDGVNTQYF	TGTGCCAGCAGCATATCAGACGGGGTCAATACGCAGTATTTT
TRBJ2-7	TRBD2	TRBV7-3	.	CASGEAGGPKYEQYF	TGTGCCAGCGGGGAAGCGGGAGGCCCTAAATACGAGCAGTACTTC
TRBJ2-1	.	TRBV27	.	CASSLYRLGGNEQFF	TGTGCCAGCAGTTTATACCGGCTAGGCGGCAATGAGCAGTTCTTC
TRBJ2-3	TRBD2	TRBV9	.	CASSVGKAGAHDTQYF	TGTGCCAGCAGCGTAGGTAAGGCGGGAGCACACGATACGCAGTATTTT
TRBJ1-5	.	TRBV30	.	CAGGDGQPQHF	TGTGCCGGAGGGGACGGTCAGCCCCAGCATTTT
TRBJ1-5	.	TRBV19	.	CASSTSRGAGNQPQHF	TGTGCCAGTAGTACCTCGCGGGGGGCCGGCAATCAGCCCCAGCATTTT